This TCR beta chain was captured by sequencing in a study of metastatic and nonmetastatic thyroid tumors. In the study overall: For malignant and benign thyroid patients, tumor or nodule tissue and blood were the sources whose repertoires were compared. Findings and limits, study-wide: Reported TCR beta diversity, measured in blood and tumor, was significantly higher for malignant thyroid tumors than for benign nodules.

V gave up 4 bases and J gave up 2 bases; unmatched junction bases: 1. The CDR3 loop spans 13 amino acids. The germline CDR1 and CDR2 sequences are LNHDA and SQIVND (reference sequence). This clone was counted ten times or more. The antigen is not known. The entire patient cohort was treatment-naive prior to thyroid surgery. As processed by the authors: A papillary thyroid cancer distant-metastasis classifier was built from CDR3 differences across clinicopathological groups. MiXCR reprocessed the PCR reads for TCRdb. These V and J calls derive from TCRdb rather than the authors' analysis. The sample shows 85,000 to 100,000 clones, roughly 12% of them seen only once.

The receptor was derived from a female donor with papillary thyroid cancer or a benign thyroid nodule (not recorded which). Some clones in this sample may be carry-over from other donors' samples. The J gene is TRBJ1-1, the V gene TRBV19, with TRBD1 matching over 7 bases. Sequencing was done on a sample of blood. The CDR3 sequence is CASSRDRNTEAFF. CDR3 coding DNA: TGTGCCAGTAGTAGGGACAGAAACACTGAAGCTTTCTTT. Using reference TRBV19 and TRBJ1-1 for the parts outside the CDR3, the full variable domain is DGGITQSPKYLFRKEGQNVTLSCEQNLNHDAMYWYRQDPGQGLRLIYYSQIVNDFQKGDIAEGYSVSREKKESFPLTVTSAQKNPTAFYLCASSRDRNTEAFFGQGTRLTVV.